What follows are 20 T cell receptor beta chains derived from one specimen sequenced in a study of cytomegalovirus exposure and HLA in healthy donors (dated by TCRdb to about 2017). Library prep was done by the immunoSEQ multiplex PCR assay. For the multiplex PCR, a mixture combining 60 forward primers for TCR Vbeta segments and 13 reverse primers for TCR Jbeta segments was used. The immuneACCESS repertoire file appears here via TCRdb, limited to in-frame rearrangements. These files lack a portion of the clones; in checked studies, under half of the deficit traces to unresolved V genes, and the cause of the others is not known. For this sample the table gives almost 200,000 clones, of which 70% to 80% were detected only once. The ten largest clones take up more than 0.35% of the sample. The sequenced material came from PBMCs. These receptors all come from a male donor in good health and CMV-seropositive.

CDR3 nucleotide sequence: TGTGCCAGCAGCTTGGGGCAGTCCTCTGGAAACACCATATATTTT. It translates to CASSLGQSSGNTIYF. This chain connects TRBV5-6 to TRBJ1-3; D not certain. The CDR3 has 15 residues. Trimming pared 0 bases from V and 0 bases from J, leaving 7 bases between. CDR1 is SGHDT and CDR2 is YYEEEE in the germline V gene.

This clone came up once. The CDR3: CASSLGQGTNYGYTF. The CDR3 DNA sequence: TGTGCCAGCAGTTTGGGACAGGGCACTAACTATGGCTACACCTTC. The gene calls are TRBV27 and TRBJ1-2, with 9 positions matching TRBD1. From germline, CDR1 is MNHEY and CDR2 SMNVEV (reference sequence). This CDR3 region has 15 residues. V shed 3 bases, J shed 0 bases, and the junction held 2 bases outside the gene matches.

This chain connects TRBV29-1 to TRBJ2-5; maybe TRBD1 (6 bases). The J call could be wrong; TRBJ2-7 is a better fit for the DNA end. Germline CDR1 SQVTM, CDR2 ANQGSEA. The CDR3 length is 14 residues. CDR3 residues: CSVAPYGQSYEQYF. The CDR3 bases are TGCAGCGTTGCCCCCTACGGACAGTCCTACGAGCAGTACTTC.

The chain employs TRBV7-2 and TRBJ1-3; D is uncertain. There are 17 residues in the CDR3. The germline CDR1 and CDR2 sequences are SGHTA and FQGNSA. V lost 2 bases, J lost 1 base, and 15 bases lay in between. This chain's CDR3 is CASSLLQQKVSGNTIYF. DNA for the CDR3: TGTGCCAGCAGCTTATTGCAACAGAAAGTTTCTGGAAACACCATATATTTT.

This chain joins TRBV28 and TRBJ2-3; 8 bases line up with TRBD2. Germline V lookup: CDR1 MDHEN, CDR2 SYDVKM. There are 13 residues in the CDR3. Losses at the gene ends were 6 bases for V and 10 bases for J; bases not matched to a gene: 9. The CDR3 is CASRGGLVLAQYF. In DNA form, the CDR3 reads TGTGCCAGCAGGGGGGGACTAGTTTTGGCGCAGTATTTT.

CDR3 in amino acids: CASSLFRQGASPLHF. The DNA for the CDR3 is TGTGCCAGCAGCTTGTTCCGACAGGGGGCTTCACCCCTCCACTTT. The chain couples TRBV5-4 to TRBJ1-6, with 10 bases identical to TRBD1. V shed 1 base, J shed 9 bases, and the junction held 4 bases outside the gene matches. The CDR3 has 15 amino acids. The germline gives CDR1 SGHNT, CDR2 YYREEE (reference sequence).

Comments on this clone: This sample also contains other DNA sequences that code for the same CDR3. The rearrangement joins TRBV19 to TRBJ1-5; tentative D call: TRBD1 (5 bases). The CDR3 consists of 15 residues. Germline CDR1 and CDR2: LNHDA and SQIVND (reference sequence). Trimming stripped 3 bases from V and 0 bases from J, with 9 bases between. CDR3 sequence: CASSIQGISNQPQHF. CDR3 nucleotides: TGTGCCAGTAGTATCCAGGGTATTAGCAATCAGCCCCAGCATTTT.

The rearrangement joins TRBV10-3 to TRBJ1-3; D is unclear. Trimming removed 3 bases from V and 0 bases from J, with 9 bases in between. CDR1 is ENHRY, CDR2 SYGVKD, per germline. The CDR3 loop spans 15 amino acids. In DNA, the CDR3 is TGTGCCATCAGTGACCCGGTGAGCTCTGGAAACACCATATATTTT. Translation gives CAISDPVSSGNTIYF.

This clone was detected once. The chain links TRBV27 to TRBJ1-5; D gene ambiguous. Germline loops: CDR1 MNHEY, CDR2 SMNVEV (reference sequence). The ends were cut back, 8 bases at V and 9 bases at J, with 14 bases in the middle. This CDR3 comprises 12 residues. The CDR3, as DNA: TGTGCCAGCTGGTTACCGGGGAGGCCCCAGCATTTT. Its translation is CASWLPGRPQHF.

V is TRBV25-1 and J is TRBJ2-7, with 10 nucleotides matching TRBD1. The CDR3 is 16 amino acids. Germline V gives CDR1 MGHDK, CDR2 SYGVNS. Trimming removed 2 bases from V and 6 bases from J; junction bases left unmatched: 10. The CDR3 region has the DNA TGTGCCAGCAGTGAACCCGCCGGGACAGGGGTAGGCGAGCAGTACTTC. Its translation is CASSEPAGTGVGEQYF.

The gene calls are TRBV30 and TRBJ2-1; 7 bases line up with TRBD2. Germline CDR1 GTSNPN, CDR2 SVGIG (reference sequence). CDR3 length: 16 amino acids. The J segment lost 12 bases and the V segment lost 3 bases, leaving 20 bases of the junction unmatched. Written as DNA, the CDR3 is TGTGCCTGGAGGGAACTGAGCGGGATAATCGCGGGGCGGCAGTTCTTC. Translated: CAWRELSGIIAGRQFF.

The genes are TRBV6-5 and TRBJ2-1; 8 bases map to TRBD2. This CDR3 spans 14 amino acids. Germline V gives CDR1 MNHEY, CDR2 SVGAGI. After removal of 6 bases from V and 9 bases from J, the junction contained 10 bases not matched to a gene. The CDR3 is CASRGAGEGGEQFF. For the CDR3, the DNA is TGTGCCAGCAGGGGAGCGGGAGAGGGGGGTGAGCAGTTCTTC.

The V and J genes are TRBV7-3 and TRBJ2-1; 9 bases match TRBD2. With 5 bases clipped from V and 4 bases from J, the junction kept 6 bases outside the gene matches. Germline V CDR1 and CDR2: SGHTA, FQGTGA. The CDR3 sequence is 15 residues long. CDR3 sequence: CASSPLRGGYNEQFF. The CDR3 DNA reads as TGTGCCAGCAGCCCATTGCGGGGGGGATACAATGAGCAGTTCTTC.

The chain recombines TRBV7-2 with TRBJ1-2; 10 bases agree with TRBD1. Trimming took 1 base from V and 6 from J; bases not matched to a gene: 2. Germline CDR1 is SGHTA and CDR2 is FQGNSA. The CDR3 sequence is 14 residues long. The CDR3, as DNA: TGTGCCAGCAGCTTAGGGGGGACAGGGGATGGCTACACCTTC. It is translated as CASSLGGTGDGYTF.

This clone has just a few counts. V and J are TRBV5-1 and TRBJ2-7, with D possibly TRBD1 on 5 matching bases. Germline V gene lookup returns CDR1 SGHRS and CDR2 YFSETQ. Between the trimmed V and J ends, which lost 2 bases and 1 base, there was a span of 13 bases. This CDR3 comprises 15 residues. The CDR3 coding sequence is TGCGCCAGCAGCTTCAACGACAGATATTCCTACGAGCAGTACTTC. Its protein product is CASSFNDRYSYEQYF.

This chain links TRBV7-9 with TRBJ1-2; 10 positions agree with TRBD1. The ends lost 5 bases at V and 3 bases at J; junction bases unmatched: 3. The CDR3 is 14 amino acids. Per the germline V gene, CDR1 is SEHNR and CDR2 is FQNEAQ (reference sequence). The CDR3 DNA is TGTGCCAGCAGCGAGACAGGGGGCGACTATGGCTACACCTTC. Residues: CASSETGGDYGYTF.

V is TRBV7-9 and J is TRBJ1-5; TRBD1 aligns across 8 bases. This CDR3 contains 16 residues. CDR1 SEHNR and CDR2 FQNEAQ come from the germline V gene (reference sequence). V shed 0 bases, J shed 5 bases, and the junction held 6 bases outside the gene matches. CDR3 nucleotide sequence: TGTGCCAGCAGCTTAGCAGGGACAGGTCAGCATCAGCCCCAGCATTTT. Translation gives CASSLAGTGQHQPQHF.

The rearrangement uses TRBV11-2 and TRBJ1-2, with unresolved D. The V end was cut by 4 bases, the J end by 8 bases, with 14 bases between. The length of the CDR3 is 13 residues. Germline V gene data show CDR1 as SGHAT and CDR2 as FQNNGV. CDR3: CASSSLTGNGYTF. Written as DNA, the CDR3 is TGTGCCAGCAGCTCCCTGACGGGAAACGGCTACACCTTC. Full variable domain (outside the CDR3, taken from reference TRBV11-2 and TRBJ1-2): EAGVAQSPRYKIIEKRQSVAFWCNPISGHATLYWYQQILGQGPKLLIQFQNNGVVDDSQLPKDRFSAERLKGVDSTLKIQPAKLEDSAVYLCASSSLTGNGYTFGSGTRLTVV.

The CDR3, as DNA: TGTGCCAGCAGCCCCGACCGGACAGGGAGGAACACTGAAGCTTTCTTT. This translates into CASSPDRTGRNTEAFF. The chain uses TRBV7-3 and TRBJ1-1, with 8 bases lining up with TRBD1. The CDR3 has 16 amino acids. V trimming: 5 bases; J trimming: 1 base; junction bases outside the gene matches: 9. The germline CDR1 and CDR2 sequences are SGHTA and FQGTGA.

In this sample, this clone turned up a few times. The chain uses TRBV28 and TRBJ1-1; D not resolved. Per the germline V gene, CDR1 is MDHEN and CDR2 is SYDVKM. The germline V and J ends were trimmed by 2 bases and 0 bases, with 7 bases remaining between them. This CDR3 is 14 amino acids long. The CDR3, as DNA: TGTGCCAGCAGTTTAGAGGTAGTGAACACTGAAGCTTTCTTT. Residues: CASSLEVVNTEAFF.